The clone carrying this T cell receptor beta chain was counted between two and nine times. The antigen is unknown. This sample is drawn from a study of glioma-infiltrating T cells. General study points: CDR3 overlap between tissue and blood was very small. Gliomas, especially low-grade, showed above-expected tissue-blood divergence; non-neoplastic patients showed below.

TCR alpha and beta CDR3 regions were amplified from RNA using iRepertoire nested multiplex PCR. MiXCR, applied by TCRdb to the multiplex PCR reads, yields one record per CDR3 protein. The top ten hold around 5.2% of the sample, which has under 200,000 distinct CDR3 sequences, approximately 40% seen once. Per germline, CDR1 SNHLY and CDR2 FYNNEI. The length of the CDR3 is 14 residues. Losses at the gene ends were 6 bases for V and 6 bases for J; bases not matched to a gene: 6. This TCR came from a human donor with low-grade glioma or glioblastoma, undergoing nonglioma brain surgery, or in good health (not recorded which). The sequenced sample consisted of glioma tissue, nonneoplastic brain tissue, or PBMCs (not recorded which). V gene TRBV2 combines with J gene TRBJ2-1, with 9 bases aligning to TRBD2. In DNA, the CDR3 is TGTGCCAGCAGAATCCGACTAGCGGCCAATGAGCAGTTCTTC. Residues: CASRIRLAANEQFF.